One sample yielded the 12 T cell receptor beta chains listed below, sequenced in a study of T cell repertoires in cytomegalovirus infection. Using its own MiXCR run on the reads, TCRdb lists one record per CDR3 protein. The sample records roughly 200,000 distinct CDR3 sequences, about a sixth being singletons. Sequenced input: CD8+ T cells from PBMCs. All receptors derive from a human donor in good health (CMV status not recorded). Some clones in this sample may be carry-over from other donors' samples.

The genes are TRBV7-9 and TRBJ2-7, with D possibly matching TRBD2 (5 bases). V lost 6 bases to trimming and J lost 2 bases, with 14 bases between them. Germline V lookup: CDR1 SEHNR, CDR2 FQNEAQ (reference sequence). This CDR3 has 14 residues. The CDR3 bases are TGTGCCAGCAGTCCTAGCAACCAGCCCTACGAGCAGTACTTC. Protein product: CASSPSNQPYEQYF.

This clonotype turned up a few times. The chain is built from TRBV4-1 and TRBJ2-5; TRBD2 matches 9 bases. Germline values: CDR1 MGHRA, CDR2 YSYEKL. Trimming cost V 0 bases and J 6 bases; bases outside gene matches: 8. The CDR3 is made up of 16 amino acids. In DNA, the CDR3 is TGCGCCAGCAGCCAAGACAGGCGGGGGGGCACGAAGACCCAGTACTTC. Translation: CASSQDRRGGTKTQYF.

This clonotype was counted once. V gene TRBV6-2 or TRBV6-3 combines with J gene TRBJ1-5; 7 nucleotides align to TRBD1. Per the germline V gene, CDR1 is MNHEY and CDR2 is SVGEGT. V was clipped by 2 bases and J by 3 bases; unmatched bases: 4. CDR3 length equals 15 residues. In nucleotides, the CDR3 is TGTGCCAGCAGTTACAGGGGACAGATCAATCAGCCCCAGCATTTT. Amino acids: CASSYRGQINQPQHF.

CDR3 in DNA: TGTGCCAGTAGTCCTCGGACAGATTGGGGCTACGAGCAGTACTTC. Its protein is CASSPRTDWGYEQYF. The chain links TRBV28 to TRBJ2-7; weak D call: TRBD1 (6 bases). V lost 9 bases, J lost 3 bases, and 21 bases lay in between. The CDR3 spans 15 residues. Germline-derived CDR1 and CDR2 are MDHEN and SYDVKM.

This rearrangement joins TRBV20-1 to TRBJ1-4; no clear D gene. The germline V gene encodes CDR1 DFQATT and CDR2 SNEGSKA (reference sequence). Trimming left V 2 bases short and J 3 bases short, with 10 bases between. This CDR3 is 14 amino acids long. The DNA for the CDR3 is TGCAGTGCTAGATATCGACACTCTAATGAAAAACTGTTTTTT. This translates into CSARYRHSNEKLFF.

This rearrangement joins TRBV28 to TRBJ2-3; D is uncertain. The length of the CDR3 is 14 residues. CDR1 is MDHEN, CDR2 SYDVKM, per germline. The V and J ends lost 3 bases and 2 bases respectively, with 9 bases between them. The chain's CDR3 is CASSFLANTDTQYF. The CDR3 DNA is TGTGCCAGCAGTTTTTTGGCAAACACAGATACGCAGTATTTT.

The genes are TRBV6-1 and TRBJ2-2; 7 nucleotides align to TRBD1. CDR1 MNHNS and CDR2 SASEGT come from the germline V gene. The CDR3 is 19 amino acids. The J segment lost 4 bases and the V segment lost 2 bases, leaving 16 bases of the junction unmatched. The CDR3 DNA reads TGTGCCAGCAGTGAAATCGAGACAGGGATGAAAAAGGGCACCGGGGAGCTGTTTTTT. Encoded protein: CASSEIETGMKKGTGELFF.

The rearrangement links TRBV7-9 to TRBJ2-5; D is ambiguous. Germline values: CDR1 SEHNR, CDR2 FQNEAQ (reference sequence). The V end lost 1 base, the J end lost 5 bases, and 11 bases lay between the germline ends. The CDR3 is 14 residues long. The CDR3 protein is CASSLEGNGETQYF. Here the CDR3 DNA reads TGTGCCAGCAGCTTAGAGGGTAACGGGGAGACCCAGTACTTC.

The chain's CDR3 is CASSLVADLDTQYF. In DNA, the CDR3 is TGTGCCAGCAGCTTAGTGGCGGATCTAGATACGCAGTATTTT. The V call is TRBV11-2, the J call TRBJ2-3, with D unresolved. This CDR3 is 14 amino acids long. Trimming removed 1 base at V and 5 bases at J, with 10 bases between. Germline V CDR1 and CDR2: SGHAT, FQNNGV.

Only a few counts were recorded for this clonotype. V gene TRBV12-3 or TRBV12-4 combines with J gene TRBJ2-7; no firm D call. This CDR3 comprises 14 residues. V was pared by 2 bases and J by 5 bases, with 13 bases between. CDR3 coding DNA: TGTGCCAGCAGTTTAATCAGCCACCTGGACGAGCAGTACTTC. Protein sequence: CASSLISHLDEQYF.

The rearrangement joins TRBV11-2 to TRBJ2-3, with 7 bases aligning to TRBD2. J lost 6 bases, V lost 5 bases, and 14 bases had no gene match. This CDR3 region has 16 residues. CDR1 is SGHAT, CDR2 FQNNGV, per germline. The CDR3 DNA reads TGTGCCAGCAGCACCGTTCTGGGGGGGGTTTTCGATACGCAGTATTTT. It encodes CASSTVLGGVFDTQYF. Full variable domain (rest looked up from reference TRBV11-2 and TRBJ2-3): EAGVAQSPRYKIIEKRQSVAFWCNPISGHATLYWYQQILGQGPKLLIQFQNNGVVDDSQLPKDRFSAERLKGVDSTLKIQPAKLEDSAVYLCASSTVLGGVFDTQYFGPGTRLTVL.

The V call is TRBV7-9, the J call TRBJ1-1, with D unclear. Trimming took off 2 bases at V and 0 bases at J, with 10 bases between the two ends. Germline CDR1 SEHNR, CDR2 FQNEAQ (reference sequence). This CDR3 comprises 15 residues. The CDR3 DNA sequence: TGTGCCAGCAGCTTAAAAGGGCTTTTGAACACTGAAGCTTTCTTT. Protein product: CASSLKGLLNTEAFF.